These 20 T cell receptor beta chains were sequenced from one sample in a study of cytomegalovirus exposure and HLA in healthy donors. Primers for the PCR totalled 60 Vbeta and 13 Jbeta. Sequencing used immunoSEQ multiplex PCR; TCRdb keeps in-frame clones, though not all of them. Of about 140,000 clones detected, 88% appear once; the ten largest clones hold around 0.51%. The specimen was PBMCs. Every receptor here comes from a woman in her 40s in good health and CMV-seronegative.

This chain joins TRBV5-8 and TRBJ1-5, with 7 bases lining up with TRBD1. The CDR3 totals 17 residues. The germline V gene has CDR1 SGHTS and CDR2 YDEGEE. V dropped 2 bases and J dropped 1; count of bases not matched to a gene: 9. The CDR3 DNA is TGTGCCAGCAGCTTTCTCCCGGGACAGATGAGCAATCAGCCCCAGCATTTT. This encodes CASSFLPGQMSNQPQHF.

On this clone itself: Other nucleotide sequences from this sample produce the same CDR3. The chain combines TRBV2 with TRBJ2-7; tentative D call: TRBD2 (5 bases). The germline CDR1 and CDR2 sequences are SNHLY and FYNNEI. The CDR3 is 13 residues long. Trimming cost V 9 bases and J 2 bases, with 14 bases left between them. The CDR3 here is CASREIVAYEQYF. The CDR3 DNA reads TGTGCCAGTAGGGAGATCGTCGCCTACGAGCAGTACTTC.

This CDR3 reads CASSLPTSGTAYEQYF. CDR3 nucleotide sequence: TGTGCCAGCAGCTTACCGACTAGCGGGACCGCCTACGAGCAGTACTTC. V usage is TRBV7-2 and J usage is TRBJ2-7; TRBD2 aligns across 11 bases. J lost 2 bases, V lost 2 bases, and 5 bases had no gene match. From germline, CDR1 is SGHTA and CDR2 FQGNSA. There are 16 residues in the CDR3.

This rearrangement joins TRBV7-9 to TRBJ1-1; a weak D match, TRBD1 (5 bases). Trimming took off 5 bases at V and 4 bases at J, with 14 bases between the two ends. The germline V gene encodes CDR1 SEHNR and CDR2 FQNEAQ (reference sequence). The CDR3 is 14 residues long. The CDR3 DNA reads TGTGCCAGCAGCCAGACAGAGCCGGGCACTGAAGCTTTCTTT. Its protein is CASSQTEPGTEAFF.

The J gene is TRBJ2-1, the V gene TRBV9, with D possibly TRBD2 on 6 matching bases. The CDR3 covers 15 residues. Germline V gene lookup returns CDR1 SGDLS and CDR2 YYNGEE. Trimming took 0 bases from V and 13 from J, leaving 20 bases between them. CDR3 DNA: TGTGCCAGCAGCGTAGAATACAGCGGGCTACAACTCCAGTTCTTC. As protein: CASSVEYSGLQLQFF.

The gene calls are TRBV5-6 and TRBJ2-7; D uncertain. Trimming cost V 0 bases and J 7 bases, with 14 bases left between them. The CDR3 is 14 amino acids. CDR1 is SGHDT, CDR2 YYEEEE, per germline. The CDR3 bases are TGTGCCAGCAGCTTGGAACCCCCTTCGCGTGAGCAGTACTTC. As protein: CASSLEPPSREQYF.

The chain is built from TRBV7-3 and TRBJ2-7, with D maybe TRBD2 (6 bases). Germline CDR1 SGHTA, CDR2 FQGTGA. The length of the CDR3 is 13 residues. The ends were cut back, 5 bases at V and 4 bases at J, with 12 bases in the middle. Here the CDR3 reads CASSRGTEYEQYF. The CDR3 bases are TGTGCCAGCAGCCGGGGGACGGAGTACGAGCAGTACTTC.

The V and J genes are TRBV29-1 and TRBJ2-7; 10 positions match TRBD1. Germline loops: CDR1 SQVTM, CDR2 ANQGSEA. The CDR3 spans 16 residues. V dropped 4 bases and J dropped 7; count of bases not matched to a gene: 16. CDR3 loop: CSVGAAGTGALGEQYF. The CDR3 bases are TGCAGCGTTGGCGCCGCCGGGACAGGGGCTCTGGGGGAGCAGTACTTC.

This clone was found once. J is TRBJ2-5 and V is TRBV5-1; the D gene is possibly TRBD2 (6 bases). Germline V gene data show CDR1 as SGHRS and CDR2 as YFSETQ. The CDR3 has 14 amino acids. Trimming shortened V by 4 bases and J by 4 bases, and 14 bases separated the two germline ends. CDR3 sequence reads: CASSPTMGGETQYF. CDR3 nucleotide sequence: TGCGCCAGCAGCCCGACTATGGGGGGAGAGACCCAGTACTTC.

The chain has TRBV5-8 and TRBJ2-1; D is possibly TRBD2 (5 bases). The CDR3 sequence is 13 residues long. V lost 7 bases, J lost 1 base, and 9 bases lay in between. Looked up from germline, CDR1 is SGHTS and CDR2 is YDEGEE. The CDR3 here is CASPGGSYNEQFF. The CDR3, as DNA: TGTGCCAGCCCTGGCGGGTCCTACAATGAGCAGTTCTTC. The complete variable domain, with remaining parts taken from reference TRBV5-8 and TRBJ2-1, reads EAGVTQSPTHLIKTRGQQATLRCSPISGHTSVYWYQQALGLGLQFLLWYDEGEERNRGNFPPRFSGRQFPNYSSELNVNALELEDSALYLCASPGGSYNEQFFGPGTRLTVL.

This sequence joins TRBV28 and TRBJ2-2; the D gene is possibly TRBD2 (6 bases). Trimming removed 2 bases at V and 5 bases at J, with 15 bases between. The CDR3 is made up of 16 amino acids. CDR1 is MDHEN, CDR2 SYDVKM, per germline. CDR3: CASSLTGRFGTGELFF. DNA for the CDR3: TGTGCCAGCAGTTTAACCGGGAGATTTGGGACCGGGGAGCTGTTTTTT.

The chain has TRBV5-1 and TRBJ2-3, with 8 bases that match TRBD1. Germline V lookup: CDR1 SGHRS, CDR2 YFSETQ. The CDR3 is made up of 15 amino acids. The V gene end was trimmed by 7 bases and the J gene end by 2 bases; junction bases not matched to a gene: 9. The CDR3 region is CASLQGASVTDTQYF. The CDR3 DNA reads as TGCGCCAGCCTTCAGGGGGCTTCTGTCACAGATACGCAGTATTTT.

The CDR3: CASSTTGSGNTIYF. The CDR3 DNA follows: TGTGCCAGCAGCACGACAGGTTCGGGAAACACCATATATTTT. The chain employs TRBV11-3 and TRBJ1-3, with D possibly being TRBD1 (6 bases). The CDR3 extends over 14 amino acids. Deletions cut 5 bases from V and 4 bases from J, with 12 bases between. Per the germline V gene, CDR1 is SGHNT and CDR2 is YENEEA.

The chain uses TRBV4-1 and TRBJ1-2, with 8 bases matching TRBD1. Germline V lookup: CDR1 MGHRA, CDR2 YSYEKL. V trimming: 3 bases; J trimming: 4 bases; junction bases outside the gene matches: 7. This CDR3 contains 15 residues. DNA of the CDR3: TGCGCCAGCAGCCATGACAGGGGATGGGGCTATGGCTACACCTTC. Its protein product is CASSHDRGWGYGYTF.

The chain carries TRBV19 and TRBJ2-1, with 10 bases aligning to TRBD2. With 2 bases clipped from V and 10 bases from J, the junction kept 11 bases outside the gene matches. The germline CDR1 and CDR2 sequences are LNHDA and SQIVND (reference sequence). The CDR3 is 16 residues long. CDR3 sequence (DNA): TGTGCCAGTAGTATACAGGCCAGCGGGAGGGCCTGGGAGCAGTTCTTC. This translates into CASSIQASGRAWEQFF. The full variable domain, in which reference TRBV19 and TRBJ2-1 provide the parts outside the CDR3, is DGGITQSPKYLFRKEGQNVTLSCEQNLNHDAMYWYRQDPGQGLRLIYYSQIVNDFQKGDIAEGYSVSREKKESFPLTVTSAQKNPTAFYLCASSIQASGRAWEQFFGPGTRLTVL.

This clone turned up a few times. This sequence joins TRBV4-1 and TRBJ2-2; 11 positions agree with TRBD1. The CDR3 is made up of 17 amino acids. V was pared by 2 bases and J by 7 bases, with 9 bases of the junction left unmatched. Germline V gene sequence: CDR1 MGHRA, CDR2 YSYEKL. CDR3 region: CASSQPLGQGGSGELFF. The DNA of the CDR3 is TGCGCCAGCAGCCAACCCCTGGGACAGGGGGGGAGCGGGGAGCTGTTTTTT.

The CDR3 DNA sequence: TGTGCCAGCAGTGACACGACAGGGGGGTTCACAGATACGCAGTATTTT. Translation: CASSDTTGGFTDTQYF. This chain links TRBV6-4 with TRBJ2-3, with 9 nucleotides matching TRBD1. Germline V CDR1 and CDR2: MRHNA, SNTAGT. Trimming cost V 2 bases and J 2 bases; bases outside gene matches: 5. The CDR3 has 16 amino acids.

This clone came up once. CDR3 region: CASSLGNKAFF. CDR3 DNA sequence: TGTGCCAGCAGCTTAGGAAACAAAGCTTTCTTT. The genes are TRBV11-2 and TRBJ1-1; D remains ambiguous. This CDR3 has 11 residues. Between the trimmed V and J ends, which lost 1 base and 9 bases, there was a span of 6 bases. CDR1 is SGHAT and CDR2 is FQNNGV in the germline V gene. Looking up the rest from reference TRBV11-2 and TRBJ1-1 gives the full variable domain: EAGVAQSPRYKIIEKRQSVAFWCNPISGHATLYWYQQILGQGPKLLIQFQNNGVVDDSQLPKDRFSAERLKGVDSTLKIQPAKLEDSAVYLCASSLGNKAFFGQGTRLTVV.

V is TRBV27 and J is TRBJ2-7, with 8 positions matching TRBD2. Germline V gene lookup returns CDR1 MNHEY and CDR2 SMNVEV (reference sequence). This CDR3 comprises 13 residues. J lost 3 bases, V lost 4 bases, and 2 bases had no gene match. In DNA form, the CDR3 reads TGTGCCAGCAGTTCCGGGACTAGCTACGAGCAGTACTTC. Protein: CASSSGTSYEQYF.

The chain combines TRBV11-3 with TRBJ2-1, with D uncertain. V was clipped by 3 bases and J by 6 bases, with 9 bases between them. The CDR3 covers 13 residues. Germline V gene sequence: CDR1 SGHNT, CDR2 YENEEA. Here the CDR3 reads CASSFSVLNEQFF. The DNA of the CDR3 is TGTGCCAGCAGCTTTTCGGTGCTCAATGAGCAGTTCTTC.